The 8 T cell receptor beta chains below were found in one sample sequenced in a study of shared clonotypes between healthy human individuals. Naive CD8 cells lacked CD45RO and underwent positive selection for CCR7, leaving out terminally differentiated effector memory CD45RA+ cells. This table comes from immunoSEQ multiplex PCR, and its TCRdb copy is limited to in-frame clones, with some not included. This sample has more than 550,000 clones; roughly nine tenths occur once, and the top ten carry approximately 25%. Sequenced: naive CD8+ T cells sorted from blood. The source is a man younger than 40 in good health.

The chain carries TRBV29-1 and TRBJ1-4; 10 nucleotides align to TRBD1. This CDR3 spans 13 amino acids. CDR1 and CDR2 from the germline V gene are SQVTM and ANQGSEA. The ends lost 1 base at V and 11 bases at J; junction bases unmatched: 4. CDR3 region: CSVEAGQGRKLFF. The CDR3 DNA follows: TGCAGCGTTGAAGCGGGACAGGGGAGGAAACTGTTTTTT.

The chain uses TRBV6-1 and TRBJ2-1, with TRBD2 matching over 7 bases. V was pared by 2 bases and J by 4 bases, with 14 bases of the junction left unmatched. The germline V gene encodes CDR1 MNHNS and CDR2 SASEGT. The CDR3 has 18 residues. This CDR3 reads CASSEWGPTSAGYNEQFF. CDR3 coding DNA: TGTGCCAGCAGTGAATGGGGACCTACTAGCGCCGGTTACAATGAGCAGTTCTTC.

This chain uses TRBV6-5 with TRBJ2-2; 7 positions agree with TRBD1. Germline assignment: CDR1 MNHEY and CDR2 SVGAGI. V was pared by 0 bases and J by 6 bases, with 4 bases of the junction left unmatched. The CDR3 length is 15 residues. DNA for the CDR3: TGTGCCAGCAGTTACTCGACAGGGTCTGCCGGGGAGCTGTTTTTT. It encodes CASSYSTGSAGELFF.

J is TRBJ1-1 and V is TRBV5-1; D not certain. CDR3 length equals 11 residues. V lost 0 bases to trimming and J lost 12 bases, with 9 bases between them. Germline lookup yields CDR1 SGHRS and CDR2 YFSETQ. DNA of the CDR3: TGCGCCAGCAGCTTGGGGTGGATAACTTTCTTT. The encoded protein is CASSLGWITFF. Drawing the rest from reference TRBV5-1 and TRBJ1-1, the complete variable domain is KAGVTQTPRYLIKTRGQQVTLSCSPISGHRSVSWYQQTPGQGLQFLFEYFSETQRNKGNFPGRFSGRQFSNSRSEMNVSTLELGDSALYLCASSLGWITFFGQGTRLTVV.

The chain uses TRBV7-9 and TRBJ1-1; weak D call: TRBD1 (5 bases). The germline CDR1 and CDR2 sequences are SEHNR and FQNEAQ (reference sequence). This CDR3 has 16 residues. Trimming pared 5 bases from V and 2 bases from J, leaving 18 bases between. CDR3 coding DNA: TGTGCCAGCAGCCTCCCTCTTCAGGGAGATAACACTGAAGCTTTCTTT. This sequence encodes CASSLPLQGDNTEAFF.

V gene TRBV2 combines with J gene TRBJ2-7; D call uncertain. CDR1 is SNHLY, CDR2 FYNNEI, per germline. This CDR3 is built from 14 residues. The germline V and J ends were trimmed by 6 bases and 0 bases, with 12 bases remaining between them. Written as DNA, the CDR3 is TGTGCCAGCAGAGAGACGGCGAGCTCCTACGAGCAGTACTTC. It encodes CASRETASSYEQYF.

The chain joins TRBV27 to TRBJ2-7; unclear D gene. The germline V and J ends were trimmed by 6 bases and 2 bases, with 14 bases remaining between them. The CDR3 is 14 residues long. Germline CDR1 reads MNHEY; CDR2 reads SMNVEV (reference sequence). Here the CDR3 DNA reads TGTGCCAGCAGGCCCCTGGGTTTGGCCTACGAGCAGTACTTC. Amino acids: CASRPLGLAYEQYF.

The J gene is TRBJ2-7, the V gene TRBV14; the D is unclear. Germline V gene sequence: CDR1 SGHDN, CDR2 FVKESK. The V and J ends lost 4 bases and 2 bases respectively, with 15 bases between them. The CDR3 spans 15 residues. CDR3 residues: CASSPLVPEAYEQYF. CDR3 nucleotide sequence: TGTGCCAGCAGCCCTCTAGTCCCGGAAGCCTACGAGCAGTACTTC.